A selection of T cell receptor beta chains follows, all from one sample in a study of T-cell reconstitution after alpha-beta-depleted transplantation in children. TCRdb reanalysed the PCR reads using MiXCR and keeps one entry per CDR3 protein. The sample yields about 230,000 distinct CDR3 sequences, more than 10% seen once. Source: PBMCs from the stem cell graft donor, taken from the stem cell graft. The receptors were sampled from a human donor who donated a stem cell graft to a child with acute lymphoblastic leukemia. Each CDR3 is given with its conserved first and last residue. The D gene is left open where the match is weak.

13	NA	TRBJ1-1	TRBV20-1	CSARDIRYTEAFF
12	TRBD1	TRBJ1-2	TRBV20-1	CSARDRGNGYTF
17	NA	TRBJ1-1	TRBV5-8	CASSFLAGGTLNTEAFF
15	NA	TRBJ2-1	TRBV6-5	CASGASGVTYNEQFF
19	TRBD2	TRBJ2-5	TRBV5-1	CASSLRPGLAGGRRETQYF
12	TRBD1	TRBJ2-5	TRBV29-1	CSGWTGQETQYF
16	TRBD2	TRBJ2-1	TRBV27	CASSSNGGRGHNEQFF
14	TRBD1	TRBJ2-7	TRBV7-9	CASSLGQDSYEQYF
13	NA	TRBJ1-5	TRBV20-1	CSAILGIDQPQHF
11	NA	TRBJ2-7	TRBV29-1	CSAGFGYEQYF
16	TRBD1	TRBJ2-6	TRBV9	CASSARTGAGANVLTF
18	TRBD2	TRBJ2-3	TRBV4-3	CASSQDRTSGGASDTQYF
14	TRBD1	TRBJ2-7	TRBV27	CASSLRTGGYEQYF
15	NA	TRBJ2-3	TRBV5-1	CASSQSAGSADTQYF
15	TRBD1	TRBJ1-1	TRBV20-1	CSAATGGRSNTEAFF
12	NA	TRBJ2-7	TRBV9	CASSPSGHEQYF
16	NA	TRBJ2-6	TRBV2	CASSEDRDTGANVLTF
16	TRBD1	TRBJ2-1	TRBV5-1	CASSLAGTGSYNEQFF
15	TRBD1	TRBJ2-5	TRBV7-9	CASSFFTGGEETQYF
13	NA	TRBJ1-1	TRBV5-6	CASSLDPGLEAFF
19	TRBD1	TRBJ2-4	TRBV3-1	CACSFKLDHRGRVGNIQYF
12	NA	TRBJ2-3	TRBV10-3	CAISDDTDTQYF
16	TRBD2	TRBJ2-1	TRBV20-1	CSAPRSGGGPNNEQFF
16	TRBD1	TRBJ2-6	TRBV10-3	CAIRTGVGSGANVLTF
15	TRBD1	TRBJ2-2	TRBV7-2	CASSPRQGKNGELFF
14	TRBD1	TRBJ1-1	TRBV20-1	CSAPGQGLNTEAFF
16	NA	TRBJ2-5	TRBV19	CASKPLQGGGQETQYF
13	TRBD1	TRBJ2-7	TRBV10-3	CAISRDRVAEQYF
13	TRBD2	TRBJ2-1	TRBV20-1	CSAKGLAGNEQFF
15	NA	TRBJ2-3	TRBV7-8	CASSLAHTSTDTQYF
14	TRBD1	TRBJ1-4	TRBV2	CASKRDSANEKLFF
14	TRBD1	TRBJ2-5	TRBV20-1	CSGSTGPYQETQYF
11	NA	TRBJ2-5	TRBV25-1	CASSSAGTQYF
17	TRBD2	TRBJ2-7	TRBV12-3/TRBV12-4	CASSLLATQRESREQYF
14	NA	TRBJ1-5	TRBV2	CASSKDTSNQPQHF
18	TRBD1	TRBJ1-2	TRBV4-3	CASSQLTRDRGDVYGYTF
13	TRBD2	TRBJ2-4	TRBV19	CASSLGGTGFQYF
12	NA	TRBJ1-1	TRBV6-5	CASLAVNTEAFF
17	TRBD2	TRBJ2-7	TRBV5-1	CASSPDFRPSGRYEQYF
14	NA	TRBJ1-2	TRBV28	CASSFPTRDYGYTF
17	NA	TRBJ2-1	TRBV3-2	CACSQSGPASSYNEQFF
18	TRBD2	TRBJ2-1	TRBV4-3	CASSPRTSGRAFYNEQFF
14	NA	TRBJ2-2	TRBV7-9	CASSLEGSGGELFF
11	TRBD2	TRBJ2-7	TRBV20-1	CSGLAGSGQYF
19	TRBD2	TRBJ2-3	TRBV10-3	CAIRDRGGTSGSVTDTQYF
16	NA	TRBJ2-3	TRBV7-8	CASSLRPWDPADTQYF
13	NA	TRBJ2-7	TRBV2	CASLGGRSCEQYF
15	NA	TRBJ2-1	TRBV4-3	CASSQNYVQAGEQFF
16	NA	TRBJ2-2	TRBV15	CATSRDYGGVTGELFF
14	NA	TRBJ1-4	TRBV20-1	CSARDQGINEKLFF
13	NA	TRBJ1-5	TRBV12-3/TRBV12-4	CASSFQGNQPQHF
14	NA	TRBJ1-4	TRBV7-9	CASSSGNPGEKLFF
15	TRBD2	TRBJ2-1	TRBV10-3	CAIKRTSGRANEQFF
12	NA	TRBJ2-2	TRBV28	CASSSYTGELFF
15	NA	TRBJ2-1	TRBV5-1	CASSDAMGVYNEQFF